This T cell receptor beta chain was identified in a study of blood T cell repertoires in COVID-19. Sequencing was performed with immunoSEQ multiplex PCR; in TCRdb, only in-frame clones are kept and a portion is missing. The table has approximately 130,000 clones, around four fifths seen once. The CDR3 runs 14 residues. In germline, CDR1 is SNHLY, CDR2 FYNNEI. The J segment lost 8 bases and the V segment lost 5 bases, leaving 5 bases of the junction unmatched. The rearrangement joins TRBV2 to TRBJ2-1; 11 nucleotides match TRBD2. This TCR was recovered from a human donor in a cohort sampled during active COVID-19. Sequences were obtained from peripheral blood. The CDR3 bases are TGTGCCAGCAGTTTAGCGGGGGGGCCCTATGAGCAGTTCTTC. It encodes CASSLAGGPYEQFF.